The T cell receptor (beta chain) described here comes from a study of CD8 T cells in Susac syndrome. Random hexamers served to reverse transcribe roughly 0.45 to 1 ug RNA. MiXCR, run by TCRdb on the immunoSEQ multiplex PCR reads, gives a single entry per CDR3 protein. The sample records around 99,000 distinct CDR3 sequences, roughly 96% being singletons. CDR1 and CDR2 (germline): DFQATT, SNEGSKA (reference sequence). Trimming took 6 bases from V and 0 from J; bases not matched to a gene: 8. The CDR3 covers 15 residues. Controls were drawn from healthy donors and were matched for age and sex. The sequenced sample was CD4+ T cells from PBMCs. V and J are TRBV20-1 and TRBJ2-7, with 10 bases that match TRBD2. The sequence was collected from a human donor in good health. The CDR3 reads CSAKPLAGVSYEQYF. CDR3 sequence (DNA): TGCAGTGCAAAACCCCTAGCGGGAGTCTCCTACGAGCAGTACTTC.